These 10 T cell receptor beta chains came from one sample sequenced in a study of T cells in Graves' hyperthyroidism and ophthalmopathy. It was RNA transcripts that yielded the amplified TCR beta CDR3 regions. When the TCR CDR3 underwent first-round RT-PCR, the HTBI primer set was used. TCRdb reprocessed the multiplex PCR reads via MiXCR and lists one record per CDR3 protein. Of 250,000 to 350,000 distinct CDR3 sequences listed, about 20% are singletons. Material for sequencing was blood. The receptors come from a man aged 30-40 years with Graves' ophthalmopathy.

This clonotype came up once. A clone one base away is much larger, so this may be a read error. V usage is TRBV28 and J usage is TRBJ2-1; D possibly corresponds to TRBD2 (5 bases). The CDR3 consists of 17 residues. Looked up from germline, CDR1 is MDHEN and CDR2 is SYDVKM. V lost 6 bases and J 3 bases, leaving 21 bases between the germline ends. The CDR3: CASRTLDLGEHYNEQFF. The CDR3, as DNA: TGTGCCAGCAGGACCTTAGATCTGGGAGAGCACTACAATGAGCAGTTCTTC.

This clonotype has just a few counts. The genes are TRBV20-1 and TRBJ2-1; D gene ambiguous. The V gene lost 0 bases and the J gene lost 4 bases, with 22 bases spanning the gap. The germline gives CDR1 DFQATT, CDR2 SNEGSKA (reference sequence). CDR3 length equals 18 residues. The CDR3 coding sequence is TGCAGTGCTAGAGATTCCAGGCTAGTCCCTTCAATATACAATGAGCAGTTCTTC. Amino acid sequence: CSARDSRLVPSIYNEQFF.

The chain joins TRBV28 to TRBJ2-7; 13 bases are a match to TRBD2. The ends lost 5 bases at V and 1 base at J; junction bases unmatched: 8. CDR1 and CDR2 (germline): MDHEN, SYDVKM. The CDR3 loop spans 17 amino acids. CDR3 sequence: CASSPIGTSGMSYEQYF. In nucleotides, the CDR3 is TGTGCCAGCAGTCCAATCGGGACTAGCGGGATGTCCTACGAGCAGTACTTC.

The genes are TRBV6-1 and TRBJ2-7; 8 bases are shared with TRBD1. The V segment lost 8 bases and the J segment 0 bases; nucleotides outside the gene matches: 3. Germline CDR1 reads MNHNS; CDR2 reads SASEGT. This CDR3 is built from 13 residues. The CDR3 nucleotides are TGTGCCAGCTGTACAGGGGGCTCCTACGAGCAGTACTTC. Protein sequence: CASCTGGSYEQYF.

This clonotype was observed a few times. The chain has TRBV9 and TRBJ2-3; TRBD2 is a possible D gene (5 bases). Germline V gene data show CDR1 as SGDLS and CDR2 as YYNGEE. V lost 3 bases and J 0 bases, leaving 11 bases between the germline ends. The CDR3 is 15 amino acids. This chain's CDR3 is CASSARVASTDTQYF. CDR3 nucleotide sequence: TGTGCCAGCAGCGCGCGGGTAGCTAGCACAGATACGCAGTATTTT.

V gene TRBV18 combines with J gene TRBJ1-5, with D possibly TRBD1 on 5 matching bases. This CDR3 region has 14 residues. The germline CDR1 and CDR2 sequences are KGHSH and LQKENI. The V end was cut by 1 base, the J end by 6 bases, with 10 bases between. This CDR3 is CASSPQGFGQPQHF. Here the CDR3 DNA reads TGTGCCAGCTCACCACAGGGGTTCGGTCAGCCCCAGCATTTT.

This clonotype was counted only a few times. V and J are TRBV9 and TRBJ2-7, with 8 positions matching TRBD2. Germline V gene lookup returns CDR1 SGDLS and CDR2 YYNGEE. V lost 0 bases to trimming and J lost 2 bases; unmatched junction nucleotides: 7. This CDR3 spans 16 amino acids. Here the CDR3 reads CASSVDPGGGTYEQYF. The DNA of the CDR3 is TGTGCCAGCAGCGTAGATCCCGGGGGGGGCACCTACGAGCAGTACTTC. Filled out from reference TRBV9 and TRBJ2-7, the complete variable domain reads DSGVTQTPKHLITATGQRVTLRCSPRSGDLSVYWYQQSLDQGLQFLIQYYNGEERAKGNILERFSAQQFPDLHSELNLSSLELGDSALYFCASSVDPGGGTYEQYFGPGTRLTVT.

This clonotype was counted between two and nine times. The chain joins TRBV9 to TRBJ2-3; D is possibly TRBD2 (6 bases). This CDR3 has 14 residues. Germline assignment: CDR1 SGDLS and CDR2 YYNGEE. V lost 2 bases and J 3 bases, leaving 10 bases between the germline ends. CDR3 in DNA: TGTGCCAGCAGCGTCCTAGCGTTTACAGATACGCAGTATTTT. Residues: CASSVLAFTDTQYF.

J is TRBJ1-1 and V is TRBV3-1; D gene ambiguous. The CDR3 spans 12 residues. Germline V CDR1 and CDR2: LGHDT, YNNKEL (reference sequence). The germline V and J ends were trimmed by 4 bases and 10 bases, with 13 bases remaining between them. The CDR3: CASSLLGVGAFF. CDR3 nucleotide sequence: TGTGCCAGCAGCCTTTTGGGAGTAGGAGCTTTCTTT.

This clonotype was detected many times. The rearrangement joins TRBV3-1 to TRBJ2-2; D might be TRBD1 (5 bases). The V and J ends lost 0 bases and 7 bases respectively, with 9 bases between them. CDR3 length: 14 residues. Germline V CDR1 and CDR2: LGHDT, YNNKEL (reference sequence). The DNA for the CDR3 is TGTGCCAGCAGCCAAGACATCGACAGCGGGGAGCTGTTTTTT. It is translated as CASSQDIDSGELFF. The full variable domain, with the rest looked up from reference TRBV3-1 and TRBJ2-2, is DTAVSQTPKYLVTQMGNDKSIKCEQNLGHDTMYWYKQDSKKFLKIMFSYNNKELIINETVPNRFSPKSPDKAHLNLHINSLELGDSAVYFCASSQDIDSGELFFGEGSRLTVL.